This T cell receptor (beta chain) originates from a study of blood T cell repertoires in COVID-19. About the study: PBMCs, B-cell-depleted T cells, or T cells provided the cDNA or gDNA that made up the material.

In the original workflow: Reference gene primer amplification in the assay estimated nucleated cell counts. Assay: immunoSEQ multiplex PCR; the TCRdb copy retains only in-frame clones and omits some. The V and J calls and clone size were taken over from that table, and D and trimming were inferred from the DNA. The repertoire consists of around 380,000 clones, with more than 75% occurring once and the leading ten covering 1.1%. The length of the CDR3 is 15 residues. Germline-derived CDR1 and CDR2 are SEHNR and FQNEAQ (reference sequence). V lost 5 bases to trimming and J lost 7 bases; unmatched junction nucleotides: 8.

This chain links TRBV7-9 with TRBJ1-4; TRBD1 aligns across 9 bases. The sequenced material came from peripheral blood. The TCR sequence derives from a human donor with acute or convalescent COVID-19. The donor label of this sample is uncertain. The CDR3 bases are TGTGCCAGCAGCCAAGAGACAGGGGGAGGTGAAAAACTGTTTTTT. Its protein product is CASSQETGGGEKLFF.